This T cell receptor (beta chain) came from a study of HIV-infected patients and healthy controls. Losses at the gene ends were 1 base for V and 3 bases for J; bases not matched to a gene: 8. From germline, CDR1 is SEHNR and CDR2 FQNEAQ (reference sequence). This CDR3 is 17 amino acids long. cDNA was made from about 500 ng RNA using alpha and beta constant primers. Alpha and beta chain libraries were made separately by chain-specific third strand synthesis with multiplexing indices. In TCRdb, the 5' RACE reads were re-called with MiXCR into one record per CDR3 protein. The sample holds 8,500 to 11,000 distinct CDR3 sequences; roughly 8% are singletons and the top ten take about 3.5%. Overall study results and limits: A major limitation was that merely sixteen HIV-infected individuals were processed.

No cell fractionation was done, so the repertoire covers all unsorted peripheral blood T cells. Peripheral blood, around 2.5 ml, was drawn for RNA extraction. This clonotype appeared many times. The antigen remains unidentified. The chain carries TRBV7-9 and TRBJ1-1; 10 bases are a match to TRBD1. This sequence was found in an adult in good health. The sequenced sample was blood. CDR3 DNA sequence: TGTGCCAGCAGCTTAGGGGACAGGGGAGGAATCGACACTGAAGCTTTCTTT. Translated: CASSLGDRGGIDTEAFF. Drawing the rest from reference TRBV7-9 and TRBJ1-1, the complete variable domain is DTGVSQNPRHKITKRGQNVTFRCDPISEHNRLYWYRQTLGQGPEFLTYFQNEAQLEKSRLLSDRFSAERPKGSFSTLEIQRTEQGDSAMYLCASSLGDRGGIDTEAFFGQGTRLTVV.